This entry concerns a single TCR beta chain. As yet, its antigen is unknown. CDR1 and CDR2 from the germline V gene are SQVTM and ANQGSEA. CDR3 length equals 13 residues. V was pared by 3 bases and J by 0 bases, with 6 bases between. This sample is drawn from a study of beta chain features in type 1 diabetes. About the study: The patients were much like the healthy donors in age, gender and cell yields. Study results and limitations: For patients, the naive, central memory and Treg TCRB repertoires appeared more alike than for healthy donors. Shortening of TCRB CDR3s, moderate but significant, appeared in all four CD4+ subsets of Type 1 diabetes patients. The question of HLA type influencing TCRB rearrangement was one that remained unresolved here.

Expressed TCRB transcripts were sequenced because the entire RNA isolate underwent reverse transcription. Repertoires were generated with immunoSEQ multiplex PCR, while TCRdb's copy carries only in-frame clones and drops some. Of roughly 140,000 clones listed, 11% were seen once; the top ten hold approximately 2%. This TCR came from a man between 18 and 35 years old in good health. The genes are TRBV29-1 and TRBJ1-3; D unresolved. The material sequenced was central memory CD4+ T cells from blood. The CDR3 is CSVDKDSGNTIYF. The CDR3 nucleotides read TGCAGCGTTGATAAGGACTCTGGAAACACCATATATTTT.